Below, one T cell receptor (beta chain) is given with its context. Its antigen is undetermined. The record originates from a study of CXCR3-negative and CXCR3-positive naive CD8 T cells. Findings and limits, study-wide: For memory CD8+ cells diversity was much lower, but both naive subsets had comparably high diversity. TRB CDR3 hydrophobicity was greater in CXCR3-positive naive cells than in CXCR3-negative naive cells.

CDR3 length equals 18 residues. Germline V gene data show CDR1 as SGHVS and CDR2 as FNYEAQ. With UMI labels, 5' RACE was used to prepare the TRB cDNA libraries. For each CDR3 protein, TCRdb gives one entry from its re-call of the 5' RACE reads, without DNA. The listing records fewer than 65,000 distinct CDR3 sequences. The chain carries TRBV7-6 and TRBJ2-5; TCRdb lists TRBD1, though no DNA is available to test this call. The clonotype comes from a human donor in good health. Some clones in this sample may be carry-over from other donors' samples. Sample: naive CXCR3+ CD8+ T cells from blood. Regarding subset: CD45RO-CCR7+CD27+CD95- naive CD8+ T cells expressing CXCR3 (TNR3+). CDR3 in amino acids: CASSLASRDGMVGETQYF. Variable domain in full (rest from reference TRBV7-6 and TRBJ2-5): GAGVSQSPRYKVTKRGQDVALRCDPISGHVSLYWYRQALGQGPEFLTYFNYEAQQDKSGLPNDRFSAERPEGSISTLTIQRTEQRDSAMYRCASSLASRDGMVGETQYFGPGTRLLVL.